This T cell receptor beta chain appears in the sequencing data of a study of cytomegalovirus exposure and HLA in healthy donors. At the level of the study: A subsequent analysis reported that the 95 to 150 validation repertoires were produced on the same platform that had also been used for the roughly 710 first-cohort repertoires.

Germline V gene data show CDR1 as MRHNA and CDR2 as SNTAGT. Unmatched junction bases numbered 0, after V lost 0 bases and J lost 0 bases. This CDR3 has 16 amino acids. This clone was recorded at least ten times. What it recognizes is unknown. The same CDR3 can be traced to other DNA sequences in this sample. The repertoire was sequenced with immunoSEQ multiplex PCR; TCRdb's copy has only in-frame clones and lacks some. The sample includes 250,000 to 400,000 clones, around 90% of them seen just once. General study points: Subsequent analysis found a tendency for first-cohort TCR clusters to co-occur within the 120 or so validation repertoires.

The TCR was taken from a man aged 25 to 45 in good health and CMV-seronegative. The sample comprised PBMCs. This chain connects TRBV6-4 to TRBJ2-3, with 10 bases that match TRBD2. The CDR3 sequence: CASSDSAGGSTDTQYF. As DNA, the CDR3 is TGTGCCAGCAGTGACTCAGCGGGGGGGAGCACAGATACGCAGTATTTT.